These T cell receptor beta chains were read from a single sample in a study of blood T cell repertoires in COVID-19. Clones were sequenced by immunoSEQ multiplex PCR, and TCRdb holds only the in-frame ones, with some missing. Counted here are over 75,000 clones, about 77% occurring once; the ten biggest clones make up under 20%. Sequenced input: peripheral blood. These receptors all stem from a human donor in a cohort sampled during active COVID-19. The CDR3 runs from the conserved cysteine through the conserved F or W. The D gene is left open where the match is weak. Rows may omit the clone size; those that give it use once, few, many or a size class.

DNA	CDR3	V	J	size	D
TGTGCCAGTTACAGCGGAGCCTCTGGGGCCAACGTCCTGACTTTC	CASYSGASGANVLTF	TRBV19	TRBJ2-6	.	.
TGTGCCAGCAGCCCCCGGGGGGCGGGGGGGCTGAACACAGATACGCAGTATTTT	CASSPRGAGGLNTDTQYF	TRBV3-1/TRBV3-2	TRBJ2-3	.	TRBD2
TGTGCCAGCAGCCAAGGCGGGGGCTATGGCTACACCTTC	CASSQGGGYGYTF	TRBV3-1/TRBV3-2	TRBJ1-2	.	.
TGTGCCAGCACACAGGGGGAAGGTTCACCCCTCCACTTT	CASTQGEGSPLHF	TRBV6-5	TRBJ1-6	.	TRBD1
TGTGCCAGTAGTATAGAGGGGAGGCAGCCCCAGCATTTT	CASSIEGRQPQHF	TRBV19	TRBJ1-5	.	.
TGTGCCACGTGGACAGCTCGGGATAATCAGCCCCAGCATTTT	CATWTARDNQPQHF	TRBV19	TRBJ1-5	.	.
TGTGCCAGTACCGGGACAGAGAGAAACACCATATATTTT	CASTGTERNTIYF	TRBV19	TRBJ1-3	few	TRBD1
TGTGCCAGCAGTTCGGGGACTAGCGGGGCCTACGAGCAGTACTTC	CASSSGTSGAYEQYF	TRBV28	TRBJ2-7	once	TRBD2
TGTGCCAGCAGTGATCCGGCGGGGAGAGCCTACGAGCAGTACTTC	CASSDPAGRAYEQYF	TRBV25-1	TRBJ2-7	.	.
TGTGCCAGCAGCTTAAGCAGGGAATATGGCTACACCTTC	CASSLSREYGYTF	TRBV11-2	TRBJ1-2	few	.
TGTGCCAGCAGCTCTTTCTTAAGGACTAGCCAAACCGGGGAGCTGTTTTTT	CASSSFLRTSQTGELFF	TRBV7-2	TRBJ2-2	.	TRBD2
TGTGCCAGCAGAGGACAGGGGGCTAGCACAGATACGCAGTATTTT	CASRGQGASTDTQYF	TRBV28	TRBJ2-3	.	TRBD1
TGTGCCAGCAGCTTAACCCCCCAATCGAGGGAGCAGTTCTTC	CASSLTPQSREQFF	TRBV7-3	TRBJ2-1	.	.
TGCAGCGCTTGGACAGGGGGAGGGGACACTGAAGCTTTCTTT	CSAWTGGGDTEAFF	TRBV29-1	TRBJ1-1	.	TRBD1
TGTGCCAGTCGGACAGGGGCTAGCGGAACGAACACCGGGGAGCTGTTTTTT	CASRTGASGTNTGELFF	TRBV19	TRBJ2-2	.	TRBD1
TGTGCCAGCAGTTTTTTCCCCGGCACTGAAGCTTTCTTT	CASSFFPGTEAFF	TRBV6-5	TRBJ1-1	.	.
TGTGCCAGCAGCGTCGGGGGGACAGGGAACTCACCCCTCCACTTT	CASSVGGTGNSPLHF	TRBV9	TRBJ1-6	few	TRBD1
TGTGCCAGCAGCTTGACGGGACTAGGAAATGAGCAGTTCTTC	CASSLTGLGNEQFF	TRBV7-3	TRBJ2-1	.	TRBD2
TGTGCCAGCAGCTTGGAGCCGAGACAGGGGTATGGCTACACCTTC	CASSLEPRQGYGYTF	TRBV5-4	TRBJ1-2	.	TRBD1
TGTGCCAGCAGTTTAGGACATACTGAAGCTTTCTTT	CASSLGHTEAFF	TRBV6-5	TRBJ1-1	.	.
TGTGCCAGCCAGGACAGGATTAACACTGAAGCTTTCTTT	CASQDRINTEAFF	TRBV18	TRBJ1-1	few	TRBD1
TGTGCCAGCAGTGAGACGGAGCTCACCTATAATTCACCCCTCCACTTT	CASSETELTYNSPLHF	TRBV2	TRBJ1-6	.	.
TGTGCCAGCAGTTACTCGACGGGACAGGCCGGCTACACCTTC	CASSYSTGQAGYTF	TRBV6-6	TRBJ1-2	.	TRBD1
TGTGCCAGCTCACCGTGGACAGAGCCACATGGCTACACCTTC	CASSPWTEPHGYTF	TRBV18	TRBJ1-2	.	.
TGTGCCAGCAGCTTAGAGCGGGGTTCGCAGTATTTT	CASSLERGSQYF	TRBV13	TRBJ2-3	.	TRBD2
TGTGCCAGCAGTACCCCGGGCCGGAGGTCCTACAATGAGCAGTTCTTC	CASSTPGRRSYNEQFF	TRBV2	TRBJ2-1	.	.
TGTGCCAGTAGTATACGACATTCGCAAGAGACCCAGTACTTC	CASSIRHSQETQYF	TRBV19	TRBJ2-5	.	.
TGTGCCAGCAGTTTGGGCTCAGAGCAGTACTTC	CASSLGSEQYF	TRBV28	TRBJ2-7	.	.
TGTGCCACCAGTGACCCAAACTCAGGGGGGCCTTGGGGCTACACCTTC	CATSDPNSGGPWGYTF	TRBV24-1	TRBJ1-2	.	TRBD1
TGTGCCAGCAGCCAAGACCCTCTGGGACTAGCGAACACCGGGGAGCTGTTTTTT	CASSQDPLGLANTGELFF	TRBV4-2	TRBJ2-2	.	TRBD2
TGCGCCAGCAGCCAAGATGCCAGGGTTCCCTACGGCTACACCTTC	CASSQDARVPYGYTF	TRBV4-1	TRBJ1-2	.	.
TGTGCCATCAGTTTAGCAGGGACTTCCTACGAGCAGTACTTC	CAISLAGTSYEQYF	TRBV10-3	TRBJ2-7	.	.
TGCGCCAGCAGCCCAACAAGCGGGAGAGACACCGGGGAGCTGTTTTTT	CASSPTSGRDTGELFF	TRBV5-1	TRBJ2-2	.	TRBD2
TGTGCCACCAGTGATTTACGAGCGGGAGAGTCCTACAATGAGCAGTTCTTC	CATSDLRAGESYNEQFF	TRBV24-1	TRBJ2-1	few	TRBD2
TGTGCCAGCAGCCAAAATGAAAAACTGTTTTTT	CASSQNEKLFF	TRBV7-9	TRBJ1-4	.	.
TGTGCCAGCAGAGACAGGGGAGGAGGCAATCAGCCCCAGCATTTT	CASRDRGGGNQPQHF	TRBV6-5	TRBJ1-5	.	TRBD1
TGTGCCACCAGTCGGGGTATCTCCTACAATGAGCAGTTCTTC	CATSRGISYNEQFF	TRBV24-1	TRBJ2-1	.	.
TGTGCCAGCAGCTTGGTTCTTACGACAGGGTTTGTAAACATTCAGTACTTC	CASSLVLTTGFVNIQYF	TRBV5-5	TRBJ2-4	.	TRBD1
TGTGCCAGCATAATGAACACTGAAGCTTTCTTT	CASIMNTEAFF	TRBV2	TRBJ1-1	.	.
TGTGCCAGCAGAGACTCGACAGGGTGGGACACTGAAGCTTTCTTT	CASRDSTGWDTEAFF	TRBV28	TRBJ1-1	.	TRBD1
TGTGCCAGCAGCTACGGCGGACAGGATAGCAATCAGCCCCAGCATTTT	CASSYGGQDSNQPQHF	TRBV11-2	TRBJ1-5	.	TRBD1
TGTGCCAGCAGCCATATCTCGACCGGGGTCCAGTACTTC	CASSHISTGVQYF	TRBV3-1/TRBV3-2	TRBJ2-5	.	.
TGTGCCAGTAGTCCGGGACTCTTTGGACCCGGGGACAATGAGCAGTTCTTC	CASSPGLFGPGDNEQFF	TRBV19	TRBJ2-1	.	.
TGCGCCAGCTGGGATAGCGGAATCACCTACGAGCAGTACTTC	CASWDSGITYEQYF	TRBV10-2	TRBJ2-7	few	.
TGTGCCAGCAGCTTAGGAGGGGGTAATGAAAAACTGTTTTTT	CASSLGGGNEKLFF	TRBV7-9	TRBJ1-4	.	.